This T cell receptor (beta chain) is drawn from a study of shared clonotypes between healthy human individuals. Some clones are missing from TCRdb's copy, which holds only in-frame ones; the method was immunoSEQ multiplex PCR. The sample has nearly 750,000 clones; over 55% are singletons. From germline, CDR1 is MDHEN and CDR2 SYDVKM. V was trimmed by 5 bases and J by 8 bases, leaving 21 bases between them. CDR3 length: 16 amino acids. All participating donors were Caucasian adults from Nashville, Tennessee. The TCR comes from a woman in her twenties or thirties in good health. The genes are TRBV28 and TRBJ1-4; D is ambiguous. The sequenced material came from memory CD4+ T cells sorted from blood. Indicated subset: CD45RA-negative fraction. CDR3 protein: CASSPPEWAGGEKLFF. CDR3 sequence (DNA): TGTGCCAGCAGTCCACCTGAATGGGCAGGAGGGGAAAAACTGTTTTTT.